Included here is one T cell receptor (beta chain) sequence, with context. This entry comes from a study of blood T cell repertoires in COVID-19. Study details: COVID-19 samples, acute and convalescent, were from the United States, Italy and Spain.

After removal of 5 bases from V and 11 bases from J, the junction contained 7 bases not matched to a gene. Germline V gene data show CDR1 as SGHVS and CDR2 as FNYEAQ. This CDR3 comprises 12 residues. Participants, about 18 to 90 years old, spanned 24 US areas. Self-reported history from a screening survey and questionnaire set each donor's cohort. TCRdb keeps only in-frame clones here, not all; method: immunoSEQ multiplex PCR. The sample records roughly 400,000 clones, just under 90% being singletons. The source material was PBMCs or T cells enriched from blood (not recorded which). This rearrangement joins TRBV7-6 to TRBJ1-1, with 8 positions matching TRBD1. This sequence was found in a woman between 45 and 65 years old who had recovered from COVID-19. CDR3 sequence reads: CASSDRGERAFF. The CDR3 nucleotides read TGTGCCAGCAGCGACAGGGGCGAACGGGCTTTCTTT.